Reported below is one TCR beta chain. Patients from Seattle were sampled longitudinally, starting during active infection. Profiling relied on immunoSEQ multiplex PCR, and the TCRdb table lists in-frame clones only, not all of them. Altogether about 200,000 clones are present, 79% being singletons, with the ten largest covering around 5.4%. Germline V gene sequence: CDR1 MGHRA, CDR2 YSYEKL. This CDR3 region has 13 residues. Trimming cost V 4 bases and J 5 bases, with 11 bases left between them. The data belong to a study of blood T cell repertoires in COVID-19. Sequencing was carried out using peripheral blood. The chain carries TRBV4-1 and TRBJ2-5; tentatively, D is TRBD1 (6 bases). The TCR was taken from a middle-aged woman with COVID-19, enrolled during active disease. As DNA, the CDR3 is TGCGCCAGCAGCCGACAGGTCCTGGAGACCCAGTACTTC. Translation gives CASSRQVLETQYF.